The 4 T cell receptor beta chains below were found in one sample sequenced in a study of cytomegalovirus exposure and HLA in healthy donors. The data were produced by immunoSEQ multiplex PCR, yet TCRdb's version contains in-frame clones alone and is incomplete. The sample has about 160,000 clones, around nine tenths seen once. The material sequenced was PBMCs. These receptors originate from a man aged 18 to 29 in good health and CMV-seropositive.

This clone was found once. The rearrangement uses TRBV18 and TRBJ2-5; no clear D gene. The V end lost 0 bases, the J end lost 3 bases, and 8 bases lay between the germline ends. Germline assignment: CDR1 KGHSH and CDR2 LQKENI. This CDR3 contains 14 residues. The DNA of the CDR3 is TGTGCCAGCTCACCACCTAACAGTAAAGAGACCCAGTACTTC. Translated: CASSPPNSKETQYF.

The chain carries TRBV19 and TRBJ2-1; 15 bases agree with TRBD2. CDR3 length: 20 amino acids. V was clipped by 3 bases and J by 6 bases; unmatched bases: 15. CDR1 is LNHDA and CDR2 is SQIVND in the germline V gene (reference sequence). The CDR3 nucleotides read TGTGCCAGTAGTATGAAAGGACTAGCGGGAGGGCCGATATTGTTCAATGAGCAGTTCTTC. Translated: CASSMKGLAGGPILFNEQFF. Variable domain in full (rest from reference TRBV19 and TRBJ2-1): DGGITQSPKYLFRKEGQNVTLSCEQNLNHDAMYWYRQDPGQGLRLIYYSQIVNDFQKGDIAEGYSVSREKKESFPLTVTSAQKNPTAFYLCASSMKGLAGGPILFNEQFFGPGTRLTVL.

The chain uses TRBV9 and TRBJ2-1, with 14 bases aligning to TRBD2. This CDR3 is 16 amino acids long. Losses at the gene ends were 4 bases for V and 8 bases for J; bases not matched to a gene: 8. CDR1 is SGDLS and CDR2 is YYNGEE in the germline V gene. The CDR3 reads CASSSTGTSGSYEQFF. CDR3 bases: TGTGCCAGCAGCTCAACCGGGACTAGCGGGAGCTATGAGCAGTTCTTC.

The V gene is TRBV7-8, the J gene TRBJ2-3; the D gene is possibly TRBD2 (6 bases). The CDR3 has 18 amino acids. CDR1 SGHVS and CDR2 FQNEAQ come from the germline V gene. Trimming stripped 2 bases from V and 4 bases from J, with 22 bases between. CDR3 nucleotide sequence: TGTGCCAGCAGCTTATATTTGGTTTTGGGGCCGGGGGCAGATACGCAGTATTTT. As protein: CASSLYLVLGPGADTQYF.